The 29 T cell receptor beta chains given below trace back to one sample, sequenced in a study of shared clonotypes between healthy human individuals. Libraries were prepared by immunoSEQ multiplex PCR; TCRdb keeps only in-frame clonotypes and omits some of them. The sample includes 2 million to 2.5 million clones, 85% to 95% seen only once; the top ten take 0.3% to 0.4%. Sequencing input: naive CD4+ T cells from PBMCs. As for subset: CD45RA+ positively selected. These receptors were collected from a man aged 18 to 29 in good health. Some clones in this sample may be carry-over from other donors' samples.

This clone was found a few times. Other DNA variants within this sample encode the same CDR3. The V call is TRBV20-1, the J call TRBJ1-1; D uncertain. Between the trimmed V and J ends, which lost 3 bases and 6 bases, there was a span of 5 bases. Germline V gene data show CDR1 as DFQATT and CDR2 as SNEGSKA (reference sequence). The CDR3 length is 10 residues. CDR3 coding DNA: TGCAGTGCTAGTCGATCTGAAGCTTTCTTT. It specifies CSASRSEAFF.

A note on this clone: Other DNA sequences in this sample translate to the same CDR3. The chain couples TRBV7-6 to TRBJ1-1; D is ambiguous. Trimming cost V 1 base and J 1 base, with 7 bases left between them. Germline CDR1 and CDR2: SGHVS and FNYEAQ. CDR3 length: 14 amino acids. CDR3 nucleotides: TGTGCCAGCAGCTTAGTGGGTGGGAACACTGAAGCTTTCTTT. It encodes CASSLVGGNTEAFF.

V is TRBV19 and J is TRBJ2-5, with D maybe TRBD1 (6 bases). There are 12 residues in the CDR3. Trimming removed 9 bases from V and 2 bases from J, with 10 bases in between. Germline CDR1 is LNHDA and CDR2 is SQIVND (reference sequence). The CDR3 is CASGQFQETQYF. The CDR3 DNA follows: TGTGCCAGCGGACAGTTTCAAGAGACCCAGTACTTC.

This chain links TRBV6-4 with TRBJ1-1; tentatively, D is TRBD1 (5 bases). With 6 bases removed from V and 0 bases from J, the gap between germline ends came to 11 bases. Germline V CDR1 and CDR2: MRHNA, SNTAGT. The CDR3 has 14 residues. CDR3 nucleotides: TGTGCCAGCAGACCGGGACTGTTGAACACTGAAGCTTTCTTT. Residues: CASRPGLLNTEAFF.

Concerning this clone itself: Other DNA sequences in the same sample also yield this CDR3. The rearrangement uses TRBV5-1 and TRBJ2-7; D is ambiguous. The germline V gene encodes CDR1 SGHRS and CDR2 YFSETQ. CDR3 size: 14 residues. Trimming removed 1 base at V and 1 base at J, with 9 bases between. This CDR3 is CASSLSARSYEQYF. The CDR3, as DNA: TGCGCCAGCAGCTTGTCGGCGAGATCCTACGAGCAGTACTTC. The complete variable domain, with remaining parts taken from reference TRBV5-1 and TRBJ2-7, reads KAGVTQTPRYLIKTRGQQVTLSCSPISGHRSVSWYQQTPGQGLQFLFEYFSETQRNKGNFPGRFSGRQFSNSRSEMNVSTLELGDSALYLCASSLSARSYEQYFGPGTRLTVT.

This clone was observed once. The chain joins TRBV9 to TRBJ2-6; D gene unclear. CDR1 is SGDLS and CDR2 is YYNGEE in the germline V gene. V shed 4 bases and J shed 2 bases, with 7 bases lying between them. The CDR3 sequence is 14 residues long. As DNA, the CDR3 is TGTGCCAGCAGCTTGTCCCCTGGGGCCAACGTCCTGACTTTC. Translating it yields CASSLSPGANVLTF.

V usage is TRBV2 and J usage is TRBJ1-3, with D possibly matching TRBD1 (6 bases). Trimming took 9 bases from V and 0 from J, leaving 12 bases between them. The CDR3 covers 14 residues. Germline V gives CDR1 SNHLY, CDR2 FYNNEI. The CDR3 DNA is TGTGCCAGTGATACAGGGCTCTCTGGAAACACCATATATTTT. Translating gives CASDTGLSGNTIYF. Drawing the rest from reference TRBV2 and TRBJ1-3, the complete variable domain is EPEVTQTPSHQVTQMGQEVILRCVPISNHLYFYWYRQILGQKVEFLVSFYNNEISEKSEIFDDQFSVERPDGSNFTLKIRSTKLEDSAMYFCASDTGLSGNTIYFGEGSWLTVV.

The V gene is TRBV29-1, the J gene TRBJ2-6, with a tentative D call TRBD1 (6 bases). Germline V gene lookup returns CDR1 SQVTM and CDR2 ANQGSEA. The V end was cut by 6 bases, the J end by 2 bases, with 14 bases between. The CDR3 runs 15 residues. The CDR3 here is CSVEEQGAGANVLTF. The CDR3 DNA reads as TGCAGCGTCGAGGAACAGGGCGCTGGGGCCAACGTCCTGACTTTC.

The chain recombines TRBV18 with TRBJ2-7; 9 nucleotides match TRBD1. The V segment lost 4 bases and the J segment 1 base; nucleotides outside the gene matches: 2. The CDR3 runs to 14 residues. CDR1 is KGHSH, CDR2 LQKENI, per germline. The DNA for the CDR3 is TGTGCCAGCTCACGGACAGGGGATTCCTACGAGCAGTACTTC. It is translated as CASSRTGDSYEQYF.

Turning to this clone: Other DNA sequences from this sample encode an identical CDR3 as well. The V gene is TRBV30, the J gene TRBJ2-3; 15 positions match TRBD2. Germline-derived CDR1 and CDR2 are GTSNPN and SVGIG (reference sequence). The V and J ends lost 2 bases and 4 bases, in that order; junction bases with no gene match: 4. The length of the CDR3 is 16 residues. The CDR3 DNA follows: TGTGCCTGGAGTCCAGGACTAGCGGGAGGGCCAGATACGCAGTATTTT. The encoded protein is CAWSPGLAGGPDTQYF.

The rearrangement uses TRBV6-5 and TRBJ1-1, with 7 bases fitting TRBD1. CDR1 is MNHEY, CDR2 SVGAGI, per germline. There are 15 residues in the CDR3. V lost 3 bases, J lost 5 bases, and 9 bases stayed unmatched. The CDR3 DNA reads TGTGCCAGCAGTTATTCCCGGGACAGAAGTACTGAAGCTTTCTTT. Encoded protein: CASSYSRDRSTEAFF.

V usage is TRBV28 and J usage is TRBJ2-1; TRBD2 is a possible D gene (5 bases). CDR3 length: 13 residues. V lost 6 bases and J lost 4, with 10 bases in between. The germline V gene encodes CDR1 MDHEN and CDR2 SYDVKM. CDR3 in amino acids: CASRGVGYNEQFF. CDR3 DNA sequence: TGTGCCAGCAGGGGAGTTGGGTACAATGAGCAGTTCTTC.

This clone occurred once. This chain connects TRBV5-1 to TRBJ1-2; TRBD1 aligns across 7 bases. Germline V lookup: CDR1 SGHRS, CDR2 YFSETQ. The CDR3 consists of 13 residues. After removal of 4 bases from V and 6 bases from J, the junction contained 6 bases not matched to a gene. CDR3 residues: CASSRQGEDGYTF. The CDR3 bases are TGCGCCAGCAGCAGACAGGGTGAGGATGGCTACACCTTC.

The chain links TRBV5-1 to TRBJ2-7; TRBD2 might be the D (6 bases). CDR3 length: 13 residues. Germline V gene lookup returns CDR1 SGHRS and CDR2 YFSETQ. The V and J ends lost 0 bases and 6 bases respectively, with 10 bases between them. The CDR3 reads CASSLELASEQYF. CDR3 nucleotides: TGCGCCAGCAGCTTGGAACTAGCAAGCGAGCAGTACTTC.

V gene TRBV5-8 combines with J gene TRBJ1-1; D unresolved. This CDR3 spans 13 amino acids. V was clipped by 2 bases and J by 4 bases, with 9 bases between them. Germline V gene lookup returns CDR1 SGHTS and CDR2 YDEGEE. CDR3 DNA: TGTGCCAGCAGCTTAGGTTTAGGCACTGAAGCTTTCTTT. Its translation is CASSLGLGTEAFF.

This chain links TRBV28 with TRBJ1-2; 7 bases are a match to TRBD1. The CDR3 runs to 13 residues. V lost 8 bases and J lost 6; bases outside the gene matches: 9. Germline-derived CDR1 and CDR2 are MDHEN and SYDVKM. CDR3 sequence: CASRTGLGDGYTF. CDR3 in DNA: TGTGCCAGCCGGACAGGACTCGGGGATGGCTACACCTTC.

The V and J genes are TRBV5-1 and TRBJ1-1; D not resolved. CDR3 size: 13 residues. V lost 4 bases and J 4 bases, leaving 11 bases between the germline ends. CDR1 and CDR2 (germline): SGHRS, YFSETQ. CDR3 in amino acids: CASSPVRGTEAFF. For the CDR3, the DNA is TGCGCCAGCAGCCCAGTCCGGGGCACTGAAGCTTTCTTT.

This chain connects TRBV5-1 to TRBJ2-1, with D unclear. The CDR3 consists of 13 residues. Per germline, CDR1 SGHRS and CDR2 YFSETQ. Trimming stripped 4 bases from V and 9 bases from J, with 14 bases between. The CDR3 sequence: CASSNTPGSEQFF. The CDR3 region has the DNA TGCGCCAGCAGCAATACGCCCGGCTCTGAGCAGTTCTTC.

The gene calls are TRBV10-1 and TRBJ2-7; 11 bases are shared with TRBD1. Germline lookup yields CDR1 WNHNN and CDR2 SYGVQD (reference sequence). J gave up 3 bases and V 8 bases, and 0 bases lay outside the gene matches. This CDR3 has 12 amino acids. The CDR3 DNA reads TGCGCCAGCGGGACAGGGGGCTACGAGCAGTACTTC. This encodes CASGTGGYEQYF.

The chain carries TRBV6-1 and TRBJ1-3; the D is unclear. With 8 bases removed from V and 0 bases from J, the gap between germline ends came to 14 bases. This CDR3 comprises 15 residues. CDR1 MNHNS and CDR2 SASEGT come from the germline V gene. CDR3 DNA sequence: TGTGCCAGCTCCCCCGGACGGAGCTCTGGAAACACCATATATTTT. Amino acid sequence: CASSPGRSSGNTIYF.

The chain recombines TRBV5-4 with TRBJ1-3, with D tentatively TRBD1 (5 bases). V was pared by 3 bases and J by 4 bases, with 17 bases between. CDR1 is SGHNT, CDR2 YYREEE, per germline (reference sequence). The CDR3 covers 16 residues. The CDR3 coding sequence is TGTGCCAGCAGCTCCGGGAGGGGAATTGGCGGAAACACCATATATTTT. It is translated as CASSSGRGIGGNTIYF.

The gene calls are TRBV5-4 and TRBJ1-5; weak D call: TRBD1 (5 bases). Germline V gene lookup returns CDR1 SGHNT and CDR2 YYREEE (reference sequence). The CDR3 runs to 13 residues. V dropped 0 bases and J dropped 6 bases, with 7 bases sitting between them. The CDR3 DNA sequence: TGTGCCAGCAGCTTGGGAGGGGCTCAGCCCCAGCATTTT. This encodes CASSLGGAQPQHF.

The chain employs TRBV28 and TRBJ1-1; 7 nucleotides match TRBD1. V shed 3 bases, J shed 10 bases, and the junction held 5 bases outside the gene matches. The V gene's germline CDR1 is MDHEN and CDR2 SYDVKM. The CDR3 runs 12 residues. CDR3 loop: CASSFEGARAFF. For the CDR3, the DNA is TGTGCCAGCAGTTTTGAGGGGGCTCGAGCTTTCTTT.

The CDR3 loop is CASSLTGYTNYGYTF. The CDR3 region has the DNA TGTGCCAGCAGCTTAACCGGGTACACAAACTATGGCTACACCTTC. The V gene is TRBV7-8, the J gene TRBJ1-2, with no clear D. This CDR3 spans 15 amino acids. V was clipped by 2 bases and J by 2 bases, with 12 bases between them. The germline V gene encodes CDR1 SGHVS and CDR2 FQNEAQ.

The chain recombines TRBV27 with TRBJ1-2; D perhaps matches TRBD1 (6 bases). The CDR3 is 15 amino acids. Germline V gene data show CDR1 as MNHEY and CDR2 as SMNVEV (reference sequence). V shed 2 bases and J shed 4 bases, with 14 bases lying between them. The CDR3, as DNA: TGTGCCAGCAGTTTAAACGGGGGGCAGGGCTATGGCTACACCTTC. This encodes CASSLNGGQGYGYTF.

The rearrangement uses TRBV6-6 and TRBJ1-5, with TRBD1 matching over 9 bases. V was pared by 4 bases and J by 3 bases, with 7 bases of the junction left unmatched. The length of the CDR3 is 16 residues. Germline V gene sequence: CDR1 MNHNY, CDR2 SVGAGI (reference sequence). The CDR3 spells CASSFGQGTLNQPQHF. CDR3 DNA: TGTGCCAGCAGTTTCGGACAGGGGACCCTCAATCAGCCCCAGCATTTT.

This clone was seen just once. This chain uses TRBV5-8 with TRBJ1-1, with D unclear. The germline CDR1 and CDR2 sequences are SGHTS and YDEGEE. The CDR3 is 12 residues long. Trimming removed 1 base at V and 8 bases at J, with 9 bases between. The CDR3, as DNA: TGTGCCAGCAGCTTGAGTGAGTGGGAAGCTTTCTTT. Protein: CASSLSEWEAFF.

The V call is TRBV28, the J call TRBJ2-1, with 11 nucleotides matching TRBD2. V shed 5 bases and J 9 bases; nucleotides not matched to a gene: 12. Germline CDR1 MDHEN, CDR2 SYDVKM. This CDR3 region has 16 residues. The DNA for the CDR3 is TGTGCCAGCAGTAATACCCCCGGGACTAGCGGCGGTGAGCAGTTCTTC. Its translation: CASSNTPGTSGGEQFF.

The J gene is TRBJ2-5, the V gene TRBV28; the D call may be TRBD1 or TRBD2 (6 bases each). The CDR3 is 14 amino acids. V was cut by 7 bases and J by 4 bases, with 16 bases left in between. Germline V lookup: CDR1 MDHEN, CDR2 SYDVKM. CDR3 protein: CASTPPGAGETQYF. In nucleotides, the CDR3 is TGTGCCAGCACACCCCCGGGGGCTGGAGAGACCCAGTACTTC. The whole variable domain, filled in from reference TRBV28 and TRBJ2-5, reads DVKVTQSSRYLVKRTGEKVFLECVQDMDHENMFWYRQDPGLGLRLIYFSYDVKMKEKGDIPEGYSVSREKKERFSLILESASTNQTSMYLCASTPPGAGETQYFGPGTRLLVL.